A selection of T cell receptor beta chains follows, all from one sample in a study of blood T cell repertoires in COVID-19. Profiling relied on immunoSEQ multiplex PCR, and the TCRdb table lists in-frame clones only, not all of them. Here the sample spans roughly 140,000 clones, around 84% being singletons. Sequenced sample: peripheral blood. These receptors originate from a woman aged 60-75 years with COVID-19, enrolled during active disease. The CDR3 runs from the conserved cysteine through the conserved F or W. D genes are given only for firm matches. The size of a clone is reported for some rows only, either as once, few or many, or as a class for expanded clones.

d_gene: -
v_gene: TRBV4-2
j_gene: TRBJ2-5
abundance: -
CDR3nt: TGTGCCAGCAGCCAGGCAAAGAACCCGCTTCAAGAGACCCAGTACTTC
CDR3aa: CASSQAKNPLQETQYF

d_gene: -
v_gene: TRBV4-1
j_gene: TRBJ2-2
abundance: -
CDR3nt: TGCGCCAGCAGCCAAGTTCCGGGGAGTTGGCCCGGGGAGCTGTTTTTT
CDR3aa: CASSQVPGSWPGELFF

d_gene: TRBD2
v_gene: TRBV11-3
j_gene: TRBJ2-1
abundance: -
CDR3nt: TGTGCCAGCAGCCCTAGTAGGAGCGGGACCGGGGAGCAGTTCTTC
CDR3aa: CASSPSRSGTGEQFF

d_gene: TRBD1
v_gene: TRBV7-2
j_gene: TRBJ1-1
abundance: -
CDR3nt: TGTGCCAGCAGCTTAGCCAGGGGGCGTACTGAAGCTTTCTTT
CDR3aa: CASSLARGRTEAFF

d_gene: TRBD2
v_gene: TRBV3-1/TRBV3-2
j_gene: TRBJ2-7
abundance: -
CDR3nt: TGTGCCAGCAGCCGGGTACACTTCGGACTAGCGGGAAACTACGAGCAGTACTTC
CDR3aa: CASSRVHFGLAGNYEQYF

d_gene: -
v_gene: TRBV29-1
j_gene: TRBJ1-1
abundance: once
CDR3nt: TGCAGCATCCGAGGGATTGGGACTGAAGCTTTCTTT
CDR3aa: CSIRGIGTEAFF

d_gene: -
v_gene: TRBV27
j_gene: TRBJ1-2
abundance: -
CDR3nt: TGTGCCAGCAGTCCCCGCGACCCGACACAAATAAACTATGGCTACACCTTC
CDR3aa: CASSPRDPTQINYGYTF

d_gene: TRBD1
v_gene: TRBV18
j_gene: TRBJ1-2
abundance: once
CDR3nt: TGTGCCAGCTCACCCCTGACTCCATCCGGGACAGGTTTTAACTATGGCTACACCTTC
CDR3aa: CASSPLTPSGTGFNYGYTF

d_gene: -
v_gene: TRBV3-1/TRBV3-2
j_gene: TRBJ2-7
abundance: -
CDR3nt: TGTGCCAGCAGCCAAGATTTTCAGGGGTCAGACTACGAGCAGTACTTC
CDR3aa: CASSQDFQGSDYEQYF

d_gene: TRBD1
v_gene: TRBV6-5
j_gene: TRBJ1-1
abundance: -
CDR3nt: TGTGCCAGCAGTCCTGACAGGGAGATTGCTTTCTTT
CDR3aa: CASSPDREIAFF

d_gene: TRBD1
v_gene: TRBV18
j_gene: TRBJ1-1
abundance: -
CDR3nt: TGTGCCAGCTCACCGGACCGAAGGGGGCGGGACACTGAAGCTTTCTTT
CDR3aa: CASSPDRRGRDTEAFF

d_gene: -
v_gene: TRBV11-3
j_gene: TRBJ2-1
abundance: -
CDR3nt: TGTGCCAGCAGCTTCGGAGGATCCTACAATGAGCAGTTCTTC
CDR3aa: CASSFGGSYNEQFF

d_gene: TRBD1
v_gene: TRBV27
j_gene: TRBJ2-7
abundance: -
CDR3nt: TGTGCCAGCAGTTTAAAGGGACAGGGTTACGAGCAGTACTTC
CDR3aa: CASSLKGQGYEQYF

d_gene: -
v_gene: TRBV6-5
j_gene: TRBJ1-1
abundance: -
CDR3nt: TGTGCCAGCACCCTCAGCGGTTTGAGGACTGAAGCTTTCTTT
CDR3aa: CASTLSGLRTEAFF

d_gene: -
v_gene: TRBV19
j_gene: TRBJ2-1
abundance: -
CDR3nt: TGTGCCAGTAGTCCTCAGGGTTCCTACAATGAGCAGTTCTTC
CDR3aa: CASSPQGSYNEQFF